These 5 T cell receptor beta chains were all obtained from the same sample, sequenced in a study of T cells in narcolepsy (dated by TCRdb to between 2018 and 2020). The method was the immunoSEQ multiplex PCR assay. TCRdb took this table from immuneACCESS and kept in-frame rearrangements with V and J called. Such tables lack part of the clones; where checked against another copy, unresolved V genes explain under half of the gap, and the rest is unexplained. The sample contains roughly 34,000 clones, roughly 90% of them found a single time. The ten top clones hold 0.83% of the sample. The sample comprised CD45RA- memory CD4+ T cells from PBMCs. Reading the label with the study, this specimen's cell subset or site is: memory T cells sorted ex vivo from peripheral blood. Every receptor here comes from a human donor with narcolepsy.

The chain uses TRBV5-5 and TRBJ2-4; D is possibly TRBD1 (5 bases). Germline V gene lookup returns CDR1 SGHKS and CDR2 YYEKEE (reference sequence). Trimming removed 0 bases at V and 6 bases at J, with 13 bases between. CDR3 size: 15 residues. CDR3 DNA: TGTGCCAGCAGCTTGGCAGCAGGGCCTACAAACATTCAGTACTTC. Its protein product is CASSLAAGPTNIQYF.

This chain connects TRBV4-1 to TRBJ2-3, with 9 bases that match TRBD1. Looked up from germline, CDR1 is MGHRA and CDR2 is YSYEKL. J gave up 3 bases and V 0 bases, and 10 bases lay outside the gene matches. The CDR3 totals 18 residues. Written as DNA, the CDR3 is TGCGCCAGCAGCCAAGATATCTTTGGACAGGGGAAAACAGATACGCAGTATTTT. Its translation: CASSQDIFGQGKTDTQYF.

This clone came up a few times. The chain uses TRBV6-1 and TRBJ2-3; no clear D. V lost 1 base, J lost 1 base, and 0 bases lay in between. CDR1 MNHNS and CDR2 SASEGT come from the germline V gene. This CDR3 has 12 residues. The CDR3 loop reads CASSEGTDTQYF. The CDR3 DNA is TGTGCCAGCAGTGAAGGCACAGATACGCAGTATTTT.

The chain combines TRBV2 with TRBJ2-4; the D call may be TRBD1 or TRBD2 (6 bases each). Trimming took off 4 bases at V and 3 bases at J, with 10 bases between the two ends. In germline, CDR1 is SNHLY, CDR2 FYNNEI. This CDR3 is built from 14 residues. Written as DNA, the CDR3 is TGTGCCAGCAGTGCGGAGGGGGTCAAAAACATTCAGTACTTC. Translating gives CASSAEGVKNIQYF.

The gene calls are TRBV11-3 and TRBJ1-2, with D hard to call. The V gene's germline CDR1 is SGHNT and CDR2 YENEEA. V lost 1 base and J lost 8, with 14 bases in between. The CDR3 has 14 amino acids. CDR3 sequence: CASSLGARWGGYTF. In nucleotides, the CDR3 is TGTGCCAGCAGCTTAGGGGCCAGATGGGGAGGCTACACCTTC.